This TCR beta chain was sequenced for a study of T cell changes during pregnancy in multiple sclerosis. This clone was detected a few times. Using immunoSEQ multiplex PCR, the repertoire was profiled, and TCRdb retains in-frame clones only, with some absent. Altogether 65,000 to 85,000 clones are present, around 90% being singletons, with the ten largest covering 0.29%. This CDR3 is 13 amino acids long. The germline V gene encodes CDR1 SGHRS and CDR2 YFSETQ. V shed 2 bases and J 4 bases; nucleotides not matched to a gene: 3. The clonotype comes from a female donor with multiple sclerosis, enrolled in a pregnancy study. The chain carries TRBV5-1 and TRBJ2-7; 7 bases agree with TRBD2. The specimen comprised CD4+ T cells from peripheral blood mononuclear cells, sampled after pregnancy. The CDR3 region has the DNA TGCGCCAGCAGCTTCCTAGCGGAATACGAGCAGTACTTC. Its translation: CASSFLAEYEQYF.